One sample yielded the 18 T cell receptor beta chains listed below, sequenced in a study of CD8 T cells in Susac syndrome. Reverse transcription of about 0.45 to 1 ug RNA was performed with random hexamers. From the immunoSEQ multiplex PCR reads, TCRdb called clonotypes with MiXCR, one entry per CDR3 protein. The sample yields 210,000 or so distinct CDR3 sequences, over 90% seen once. Material for sequencing was CD4+ T cells from PBMCs. The receptor source for this set is a human donor with Susac syndrome.

V gene TRBV7-2 combines with J gene TRBJ1-2; D gene ambiguous. V lost 5 bases and J lost 5, with 12 bases in between. Per the germline V gene, CDR1 is SGHTA and CDR2 is FQGNSA. CDR3 length: 13 residues. CDR3 DNA sequence: TGTGCCAGCAGCCCTAGGACGGGGTATGGCTACACCTTC. Translating gives CASSPRTGYGYTF.

This chain connects TRBV11-3 to TRBJ1-2; D unclear. The CDR3 spans 14 residues. Germline V gene sequence: CDR1 SGHNT, CDR2 YENEEA. V lost 6 bases, J lost 3 bases, and 14 bases lay in between. In DNA, the CDR3 is TGTGCCAGCAGTTCCGACCCGGAGGACTATGGCTACACCTTC. It translates to CASSSDPEDYGYTF.

DNA of the CDR3: TGTGCCAGCTTGGGACTCTATGGCTACACCTTC. Protein: CASLGLYGYTF. This chain connects TRBV12-3 or TRBV12-4 to TRBJ1-2; perhaps TRBD1 as D (5 bases). The V end was cut by 8 bases, the J end by 4 bases, with 8 bases between. The CDR3 loop spans 11 amino acids.

The chain couples TRBV15 to TRBJ1-2; D uncertain. CDR3 size: 15 residues. Trimming shortened V by 0 bases and J by 2 bases, and 10 bases separated the two germline ends. Per the germline V gene, CDR1 is LNHNV and CDR2 is YYDKDF (reference sequence). Written as DNA, the CDR3 is TGTGCCACCAGCAGAGATTACAGCGGAAACTATGGCTACACCTTC. As protein: CATSRDYSGNYGYTF. Full variable domain (outside the CDR3, taken from reference TRBV15 and TRBJ1-2): DAMVIQNPRYQVTQFGKPVTLSCSQTLNHNVMYWYQQKSSQAPKLLFHYYDKDFNNEADTPDNFQSRRPNTSFCFLDIRSPGLGDTAMYLCATSRDYSGNYGYTFGSGTRLTVV.

V and J are TRBV6-1 and TRBJ2-5; 9 nucleotides line up with TRBD1. This CDR3 is built from 16 residues. V shed 4 bases and J 4 bases; nucleotides not matched to a gene: 10. CDR1 MNHNS and CDR2 SASEGT come from the germline V gene. The CDR3 reads CASSVMGQGQAETQYF. The CDR3 DNA is TGTGCCAGCAGTGTAATGGGACAGGGTCAGGCAGAGACCCAGTACTTC.

J is TRBJ1-1 and V is TRBV14; D perhaps matches TRBD1 (5 bases). V lost 5 bases and J 1 base, leaving 17 bases between the germline ends. The CDR3 covers 16 residues. CDR1 is SGHDN, CDR2 FVKESK, per germline. DNA of the CDR3: TGTGCCAGCAGCTTGTGGGGCGGGGGGAAGAACACTGAAGCTTTCTTT. Residues: CASSLWGGGKNTEAFF.

The chain has TRBV12-3 or TRBV12-4 and TRBJ2-3; D is unclear. The CDR3 contains 12 residues. Trimming shortened V by 6 bases and J by 1 base, and 5 bases separated the two germline ends. The CDR3 DNA follows: TGTGCCAGCAGCAGGCGCACAGATACGCAGTATTTT. Translating it yields CASSRRTDTQYF.

On this clonotype itself: One end of the junction varies from germline; a read error may be responsible. The rearrangement joins TRBV30 to TRBJ1-2; D remains ambiguous. In germline, CDR1 is GTSNPN, CDR2 SVGIG (reference sequence). CDR3 length: 11 amino acids. CDR3 residues: CAWSKEVATLF. In nucleotides, the CDR3 is TGTGCCTGGAGTAAGGAGGTAGCCACCTTATTC.

Here the CDR3 DNA reads TGTGCCAGCAGTGCGGACCTCCGGGGCGAGCAGTACTTC. Its protein is CASSADLRGEQYF. This sequence joins TRBV2 and TRBJ2-7, with TRBD2 as a possible D gene (5 bases). The CDR3 consists of 13 residues. Germline V gene lookup returns CDR1 SNHLY and CDR2 FYNNEI. Between the trimmed V and J ends, which lost 4 bases and 6 bases, there was a span of 13 bases.

J is TRBJ2-5 and V is TRBV6-2 or TRBV6-3; 8 bases line up with TRBD1. From germline, CDR1 is MNHEY and CDR2 SVGEGT. Losses at the gene ends were 5 bases for V and 4 bases for J; bases not matched to a gene: 9. The CDR3 extends over 15 amino acids. The CDR3 DNA sequence: TGTGCCAGCAGTCTAAAGACAGGGGAAGGAGAGACCCAGTACTTC. This gives the protein CASSLKTGEGETQYF.

The V gene is TRBV25-1, the J gene TRBJ2-1; D not certain. Germline values: CDR1 MGHDK, CDR2 SYGVNS. The V end was cut by 0 bases, the J end by 5 bases, with 11 bases between. CDR3 length: 15 residues. CDR3 nucleotide sequence: TGTGCCAGCAGTGAATACCTAGGCAACGACAATGAGCAGTTCTTC. Protein product: CASSEYLGNDNEQFF.

V is TRBV28 and J is TRBJ1-1; D call uncertain. Germline V CDR1 and CDR2: MDHEN, SYDVKM. This CDR3 is 13 amino acids long. Trimming left V 8 bases short and J 2 bases short, with 12 bases between. In nucleotides, the CDR3 is TGTGCCAGCGTACAGACTTTAAACACTGAAGCTTTCTTT. Amino acids: CASVQTLNTEAFF.

The J gene is TRBJ2-5, the V gene TRBV9, with 10 bases matching TRBD2. The CDR3 runs 16 residues. Per the germline V gene, CDR1 is SGDLS and CDR2 is YYNGEE. Trimming at V came to 0 bases and at J to 2 bases, leaving 4 bases not matched to a gene. DNA of the CDR3: TGTGCCAGCAGCGTAGGGGTAGCGGGGGGACAAGAGACCCAGTACTTC. It specifies CASSVGVAGGQETQYF.

This chain joins TRBV7-9 and TRBJ2-7, with no clear D. CDR3 size: 15 residues. The germline V and J ends were trimmed by 1 base and 0 bases, with 10 bases remaining between them. Germline loops: CDR1 SEHNR, CDR2 FQNEAQ (reference sequence). The CDR3 bases are TGTGCCAGCAGCTTAGAGGCCTCTACCTCCTACGAGCAGTACTTC. Amino acid sequence: CASSLEASTSYEQYF.

This clonotype was observed a single time. V usage is TRBV9 and J usage is TRBJ1-1; D may be TRBD1 (6 bases). This CDR3 contains 14 residues. CDR1 SGDLS and CDR2 YYNGEE come from the germline V gene. Trimming stripped 0 bases from V and 6 bases from J, with 12 bases between. CDR3 coding DNA: TGTGCCAGCAGCGTAGCGGGACAAGGTGCTGAAGCTTTCTTT. The encoded protein is CASSVAGQGAEAFF.

This chain joins TRBV7-9 and TRBJ2-7; D remains ambiguous. The CDR3 consists of 12 residues. Per the germline V gene, CDR1 is SEHNR and CDR2 is FQNEAQ (reference sequence). V was cut by 5 bases and J by 2 bases, with 7 bases left in between. The CDR3 DNA follows: TGTGCCAGCAGCCATGACACCTACGAGCAGTACTTC. Amino acid sequence: CASSHDTYEQYF.

This clonotype has only one observation. V gene TRBV30 combines with J gene TRBJ2-2, with D hard to call. V was shortened by 3 bases and J by 7 bases, with 12 bases between the two germline ends. Germline CDR1 reads GTSNPN; CDR2 reads SVGIG (reference sequence). The CDR3 loop spans 13 amino acids. CDR3 sequence: CAWSPQVVGELFF. The CDR3 DNA reads TGTGCCTGGAGCCCGCAGGTGGTCGGGGAGCTGTTTTTT. Full variable domain (remainder filled in from reference TRBV30 and TRBJ2-2): SQTIHQWPATLVQPVGSPLSLECTVEGTSNPNLYWYRQAAGRGLQLLFYSVGIGQISSEVPQNLSASRPQDRQFILSSKKLLLSDSGFYLCAWSPQVVGELFFGEGSRLTVL.

This chain uses TRBV6-5 with TRBJ1-4, with D unresolved. This CDR3 region has 13 residues. V was shortened by 8 bases and J by 8 bases, with 15 bases between the two germline ends. Germline CDR1 is MNHEY and CDR2 is SVGAGI. In nucleotides, the CDR3 is TGTGCCAGCGGTCTAGCCCTGGAGGAAAAACTGTTTTTT. Translation: CASGLALEEKLFF.